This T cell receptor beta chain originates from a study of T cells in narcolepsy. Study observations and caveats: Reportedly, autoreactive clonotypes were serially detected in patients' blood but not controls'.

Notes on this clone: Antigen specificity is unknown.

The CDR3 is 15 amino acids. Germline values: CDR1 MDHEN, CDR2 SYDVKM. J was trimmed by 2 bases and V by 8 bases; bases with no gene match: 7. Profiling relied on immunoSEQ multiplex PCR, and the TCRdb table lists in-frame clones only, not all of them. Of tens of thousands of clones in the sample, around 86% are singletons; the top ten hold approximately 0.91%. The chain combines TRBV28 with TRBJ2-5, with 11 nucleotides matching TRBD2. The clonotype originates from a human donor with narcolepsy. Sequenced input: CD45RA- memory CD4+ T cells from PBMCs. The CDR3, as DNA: TGTGCCAGCGGAACAAGACTAGCGGGGCAAGAGACCCAGTACTTC. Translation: CASGTRLAGQETQYF.